This is a list of T cell receptor beta chains from one sample in a study of OX40 agonist ivuxolimab in advanced cancers. TCRdb's table, derived via immunoSEQ multiplex PCR, lists solely in-frame clones and lacks some. The table has about 77,000 clones, about 93% seen once. The material was CD4+ or CD8+ T cells sorted from blood, obtained in a trial of the OX40 agonist ivuxolimab. The origin of the receptors is an adult with an advanced solid tumor such as melanoma, head and neck, liver or kidney cancer. CDR3s include the opening cysteine and the closing phenylalanine or tryptophan. D genes are given only for firm matches. Rows may omit the clone size; those that give it use once, few, many or a size class.

V gene,clone size,D gene,J gene,CDR3 DNA,CDR3 protein
TRBV28,-,TRBD1,TRBJ1-1,TGTGCCAGCAGTTTGCGACAGGGGGCGCGTACTGAAGCTTTCTTT,CASSLRQGARTEAFF
TRBV7-2,once,-,TRBJ1-4,TGTGCCAGCAGCCTAAGCGGCCTCGCGGAAGAAAAACTGTTTTTT,CASSLSGLAEEKLFF
TRBV5-1,-,TRBD2,TRBJ2-5,TGCGCCAGCAGCTCGCTAGCGGGAGCAGAGACCCAGTACTTC,CASSSLAGAETQYF
TRBV11-2,-,-,TRBJ2-7,TGTGCCAGCAGTACTCAGGGGCGAGGCCCCTACGAGCAGTACTTC,CASSTQGRGPYEQYF
TRBV7-9,-,TRBD2,TRBJ2-2,TGTGCCAGCTTTCGGACTAGCGGGGGGAACACCGGGGAGCTGTTTTTT,CASFRTSGGNTGELFF
TRBV18,-,-,TRBJ1-5,TGTGCCAGCTCATCGAAGACGGGTAGGAGCAATCAGCCCCAGCATTTT,CASSSKTGRSNQPQHF
TRBV5-1,-,TRBD1,TRBJ2-7,TGCGCCAGCAGCTTACAGGGGGCGAACGAGCAGTACTTC,CASSLQGANEQYF
TRBV5-4,-,TRBD2,TRBJ2-3,TGTGCCAGCAGCCTTAGACTAGCGGGAGCCACAGATACGCAGTATTTT,CASSLRLAGATDTQYF
TRBV9,-,TRBD1,TRBJ1-1,TGTGCCAGCAGCGCGCAGGGGGGAGGGGATGAAGCTTTCTTT,CASSAQGGGDEAFF
TRBV9,-,-,TRBJ2-1,TGTGCCAGCAGCGTAGAGTGGGAAATCAGCTCCTACAATGAGCAGTTCTTC,CASSVEWEISSYNEQFF
TRBV30,-,-,TRBJ1-4,TGTGCCTGGACCAGACAGGACCTTAATGAAAAACTGTTTTTT,CAWTRQDLNEKLFF
TRBV5-1,once,-,TRBJ2-5,TGCGCCAGCAGCTTGGGGACGTACCAAGAGACCCAGTACTTC,CASSLGTYQETQYF
TRBV29-1,-,TRBD1,TRBJ1-1,TGCAGCGCTGTGGGACAGGGGAACACTGAAGCTTTCTTT,CSAVGQGNTEAFF
TRBV29-1,-,-,TRBJ2-7,TGCAGCGTTGAAGATCTAGGGGGCGAGCAGTACTTC,CSVEDLGGEQYF
TRBV5-1,-,-,TRBJ1-2,TGCGCCAGCAGCCACGGGACGGATTATGGCTACACCTTC,CASSHGTDYGYTF
TRBV19,-,-,TRBJ1-5,TGTGCCAGTAGTACCCGGGACGGTTGGAATCAGCCCCAGCATTTT,CASSTRDGWNQPQHF
TRBV4-3,-,-,TRBJ1-1,TGCGCCAGCAGCCAAGCGGGATTGAACACTGAAGCTTTCTTT,CASSQAGLNTEAFF
TRBV2,-,-,TRBJ1-6,TGTGCCAGCAGTGAACCGAACTATAATTCACCCCTCCACTTT,CASSEPNYNSPLHF
TRBV18,-,-,TRBJ1-4,TGTGCCAGCTCCGACTCTCAGATAACCGAAAAACTGTTTTTT,CASSDSQITEKLFF
TRBV10-3,-,TRBD1,TRBJ2-5,TGTGCCACACAGGGCCTGGGACAGGGCCAAGAGACCCAGTACTTC,CATQGLGQGQETQYF
TRBV5-1,-,TRBD1,TRBJ1-6,TGCGCCAGCAGCAAGAGCTCGGACAGGGGGAACTCACCCCTCCACTTT,CASSKSSDRGNSPLHF
TRBV11-3,few,-,TRBJ2-7,TGTGCCAGCAGCACCGGGACCTACGAGCAGTACTTC,CASSTGTYEQYF
TRBV7-9,-,TRBD1,TRBJ2-1,TGTGCCAGCAGCTTGTTTCTTATGGTGACAGGGGATGAGCAGTTCTTC,CASSLFLMVTGDEQFF
TRBV6-6,-,-,TRBJ2-5,TGTGCCAGCACCTCCCCAGGGGTTGAGACCCAGTACTTC,CASTSPGVETQYF
TRBV29-1,-,TRBD2,TRBJ2-5,TGCAGCGTTGCCGCATCGGGGGGAATGCAAGAGACCCAGTACTTC,CSVAASGGMQETQYF
TRBV5-1,few,TRBD1,TRBJ1-2,TGCGCCAGCAGCTTTGACAGGGGAAGCTACACCTTC,CASSFDRGSYTF
TRBV27,-,-,TRBJ1-1,TGTGCCAGCAGTTTATGGGGTAGCTCCGAAGCTTTCTTT,CASSLWGSSEAFF
TRBV2,-,-,TRBJ1-5,TGTGCCAGCAGTGAAGGTCACGGCGGGAGTCAGCCCCAGCATTTT,CASSEGHGGSQPQHF
TRBV7-2,few,-,TRBJ2-2,TGTGCCAGCAGCTTAGCTGCCAGACAGAACACCGGGGAGCTGTTTTTT,CASSLAARQNTGELFF
TRBV7-3,once,-,TRBJ2-5,TGTGCCAGCAGCTCTGCGAGGGGGGACCAAGAGACCCAGTACTTC,CASSSARGDQETQYF
TRBV6-1,-,-,TRBJ1-1,TGTGCCAGCAGTGCAAGGGACTCCTTGAACACTGAAGCTTTCTTT,CASSARDSLNTEAFF
TRBV7-7,-,TRBD1,TRBJ1-4,TGTGCCAGCAGCTTACAGGGGGCAACTAATGAAAAACTGTTTTTT,CASSLQGATNEKLFF
TRBV19,-,TRBD2,TRBJ2-5,TGTGCCAGTAGTATTCTAGCGGGGGGTGGGACCCAGTACTTC,CASSILAGGGTQYF
TRBV21-1,-,-,TRBJ1-5,TGTGCCAGCAGCATGACAGGAAGGAGCAATCAGCCCCAGCATTTT,CASSMTGRSNQPQHF
TRBV7-3,-,-,TRBJ1-2,TGTGCCAGCAGCATCGGCAGGGCGGGGGATGGCTACACCTTC,CASSIGRAGDGYTF
TRBV20-1,-,-,TRBJ1-3,TGCAGTGCTGGGTCTGGAAACACCATATATTTT,CSAGSGNTIYF
TRBV6-6,-,TRBD1,TRBJ1-2,TGTGCCAGCAGTTCCCGGACAGGGGGCTCTAACTATGGCTACACCTTC,CASSSRTGGSNYGYTF
TRBV9,-,-,TRBJ2-3,TGTGCCCCGCGGACCGGGGTTAGCACAGATACGCAGTATTTT,CAPRTGVSTDTQYF
TRBV18,-,-,TRBJ2-5,TGTGCCAGCTCACCACGGACGGCCGAGACCCAGTACTTC,CASSPRTAETQYF
TRBV18,-,TRBD2,TRBJ2-7,TGTGCCAGCTCACCGCGGATACTAGCGGAGAGGTCTGTTGAGCAGTACTTC,CASSPRILAERSVEQYF
TRBV5-1,-,TRBD2,TRBJ2-5,TGCGCCAGCAGCACCGGACTAGCGGGGGGCCGCGAGACCCAGTACTTC,CASSTGLAGGRETQYF
TRBV28,-,TRBD1,TRBJ2-1,TGTGCCAGCAGCCCTCCCGACAGGGACAATGAGCAGTTCTTC,CASSPPDRDNEQFF
TRBV30,-,-,TRBJ1-6,TGTGCCTGCCACAGGGATTATGGTTCACCCCTCCACTTT,CACHRDYGSPLHF
TRBV5-6,-,-,TRBJ1-4,TGTGCCAGCAGGTCTCAAGGTTCGCCTAATGAAAAACTGTTTTTT,CASRSQGSPNEKLFF
TRBV18,-,TRBD2,TRBJ2-7,TGTGCCAGCTCACCCCTAAAACTAGCGGGAGGTCCCCCCGAGCAGTACTTC,CASSPLKLAGGPPEQYF
TRBV6-1,-,TRBD2,TRBJ2-1,TGTGCCAGCAGTGAAGTGGGGGGGAACAATGAGCAGTTCTTC,CASSEVGGNNEQFF
TRBV14,-,TRBD2,TRBJ2-7,TGTGCCAGCAGCCAACTAGCGGGGGGTCTCCAGTACTTC,CASSQLAGGLQYF
TRBV7-2,-,-,TRBJ1-6,TGTGCCAGCAGCTTATTTGCCAGGGGTGACTCACCCCTCCACTTT,CASSLFARGDSPLHF
TRBV19,-,-,TRBJ2-5,TGTGCCAAAAGGCTACCCGGGACCGAAGAGACCCAGTACTTC,CAKRLPGTEETQYF
TRBV7-2,-,-,TRBJ2-5,TGTGCCAGCAGCTTAGGGACCTACACAGAGACCCAGTACTTC,CASSLGTYTETQYF
TRBV5-1,once,TRBD1,TRBJ2-7,TGCGCCAGCAGCTTAGGGACAGGGCCGGGTGAGCAGTACTTC,CASSLGTGPGEQYF
TRBV9,-,TRBD2,TRBJ2-3,TGTGCCAGCAGCGCCCGGACTAGCGGCACAGATACGCAGTATTTT,CASSARTSGTDTQYF
TRBV29-1,-,-,TRBJ2-5,TGCAGCGTTGAATCGGGGGATGGGACCCAGTACTTC,CSVESGDGTQYF